This record concerns one T cell receptor beta chain sequence. V lost 0 bases to trimming and J lost 0 bases, with 9 bases between them. The CDR3 has 14 amino acids. Germline lookup yields CDR1 GTSNPN and CDR2 SVGIG (reference sequence). This specimen belongs to a study of T-cell memory formation after mild COVID-19. 5'RACE primed from the constant segment yielded TCR alpha and TCR beta cDNA libraries bearing sample barcodes and UMIs. TCRdb reprocessed the 5' RACE reads via MiXCR and lists one record per CDR3 protein. The table has hundreds of thousands of distinct CDR3 sequences, roughly 22% seen once; the top ten hold about 8.7%.

The sequence derives from an adult woman who had mild COVID-19 (a few samples of this study predate the infection). Cell type and time point are not known. The J gene is TRBJ2-7, the V gene TRBV30, with unresolved D. Source material: PBMCs or a T cell subset sorted from them (not recorded which). This CDR3 reads CAWSVGRNSYEQYF. The CDR3 nucleotides are TGTGCCTGGAGTGTAGGACGGAACTCCTACGAGCAGTACTTC.